These T cell receptor beta chains were read from a single sample in a study of radiotherapy plus CTLA-4 blockade in lung cancer. Profiled with immunoSEQ multiplex PCR; TCRdb holds only in-frame clones, not every one. The data show fewer than 75,000 clones, more than 75% seen once. The sample in question was peripheral blood, obtained from a patient treated with radiotherapy plus ipilimumab. These receptors were obtained from a human donor with non-small cell lung cancer that progressed on radiotherapy plus ipilimumab. Each CDR3 is given with its conserved first and last residue. The D gene is left open where the match is weak. Expanded clones get a size class; other rows say once, few or many, or leave the size out.

J,length,D,size,V,CDR3,DNA
TRBJ2-5,15,TRBD2,NA,TRBV2,CASSLSGAGGGTQYF,TGTGCCAGCAGCCTCTCCGGGGCAGGCGGGGGGACCCAGTACTTC
TRBJ2-3,15,TRBD1,NA,TRBV27,CASSLYRGLADTQYF,TGTGCCAGCAGCCTTTACAGGGGGTTGGCAGATACGCAGTATTTT
TRBJ1-4,14,NA,NA,TRBV5-1,CASGKSGVNEKLFF,TGCGCCAGCGGAAAATCGGGGGTTAATGAAAAACTGTTTTTT
TRBJ2-1,16,NA,NA,TRBV6-5,CASSFSRVASYNEQFF,TGTGCCAGCAGTTTCTCCAGGGTGGCATCCTACAATGAGCAGTTCTTC
TRBJ2-7,16,NA,few,TRBV6-1,CASSEAGQGGSYEQYF,TGTGCCAGCAGTGAAGCGGGGCAGGGGGGCTCCTACGAGCAGTACTTC
TRBJ2-1,12,NA,NA,TRBV2,CASRSLAFEQFF,TGTGCCAGCAGATCCCTAGCGTTTGAGCAGTTCTTC
TRBJ2-4,16,TRBD2,NA,TRBV5-6,CASSVTSGRGEDIQYF,TGTGCCAGCAGCGTGACTAGCGGGAGAGGAGAGGACATTCAGTACTTC
TRBJ2-7,16,TRBD2,NA,TRBV7-2,CASSLGAGAWDGEQYF,TGTGCCAGCAGCTTAGGAGCGGGAGCGTGGGATGGGGAGCAGTACTTC
TRBJ2-3,15,TRBD1,NA,TRBV2,CASSEDRGITDTQYF,TGTGCCAGCAGTGAGGACAGGGGGATCACAGATACGCAGTATTTT
TRBJ2-5,16,TRBD2,once,TRBV7-9,CASSWKLAGIQETQYF,TGTGCCAGCAGCTGGAAACTAGCGGGCATCCAAGAGACCCAGTACTTC
TRBJ2-1,15,NA,NA,TRBV5-1,CASSLGGAGYNEQFF,TGCGCCAGCAGCTTAGGGGGGGCAGGATACAATGAGCAGTTCTTC
TRBJ2-1,17,TRBD2,once,TRBV2,CASSLLAGGDSYNEQFF,TGTGCCAGCAGTCTTCTAGCGGGGGGGGACTCCTACAATGAGCAGTTCTTC
TRBJ2-1,14,NA,NA,TRBV27,CASSLSPTSNEQFF,TGTGCCAGCAGTTTATCCCCGACTAGTAATGAGCAGTTCTTC
TRBJ2-7,13,TRBD1,few,TRBV5-1,CASSVTGVGEQYF,TGCGCCAGCAGCGTCACAGGGGTTGGGGAGCAGTACTTC
TRBJ2-1,16,TRBD2,NA,TRBV11-2,CASSLAAGGRAYEQFF,TGTGCCAGCAGCTTAGCTGCCGGCGGGAGGGCCTATGAGCAGTTCTTC
TRBJ2-7,15,TRBD2,NA,TRBV6-5,CASKIGTSGPYEQYF,TGTGCCAGCAAAATCGGGACTAGCGGACCCTACGAGCAGTACTTC
TRBJ2-2,15,NA,NA,TRBV30,CAWSVRPGVTGELFF,TGTGCCTGGAGTGTACGGCCCGGGGTCACCGGGGAGCTGTTTTTT
TRBJ2-2,11,NA,NA,TRBV7-9,CASSYTGELFF,TGTGCCAGCAGCTATACCGGGGAGCTGTTTTTT
TRBJ2-1,15,NA,NA,TRBV28,CASSSLTLTGREQFF,TGTGCCAGCAGTTCTCTCACTTTGACTGGTCGGGAGCAGTTCTTC
TRBJ2-3,15,NA,NA,TRBV9,CASSVVGSSRDTQYF,TGTGCCAGCAGCGTAGTAGGGTCATCTCGGGATACGCAGTATTTT
TRBJ2-1,13,NA,NA,TRBV7-8,CASSLARGREQFF,TGTGCCAGCAGCTTAGCGCGAGGGCGTGAGCAGTTCTTC
TRBJ1-5,15,TRBD1,NA,TRBV28,CASSKQGIGNQPQHF,TGTGCCAGCAGTAAACAGGGGATTGGCAATCAGCCCCAGCATTTT
TRBJ2-2,15,TRBD2,few,TRBV28,CASKASGRITGELFF,TGTGCCAGCAAGGCTAGCGGGAGGATAACCGGGGAGCTGTTTTTT
TRBJ2-5,16,TRBD2,NA,TRBV5-1,CASSLALAGGEGTQYF,TGCGCCAGCAGCTTGGCCCTAGCGGGAGGAGAGGGGACCCAGTACTTC
TRBJ2-1,16,TRBD2,NA,TRBV5-4,CASSGGTSGGNNEQFF,TGTGCCAGCAGCGGGGGAACTAGCGGGGGAAACAATGAGCAGTTCTTC
TRBJ2-2,15,NA,NA,TRBV6-5,CASSNSLDRAGELFF,TGTGCCAGCAGCAACTCTCTGGACAGAGCCGGGGAGCTGTTTTTT
TRBJ1-1,15,NA,NA,TRBV18,CASSPIGRRNTEAFF,TGTGCCAGCTCACCAATTGGACGGCGGAACACTGAAGCTTTCTTT
TRBJ2-2,15,TRBD2,NA,TRBV6-1,CASTPGLAGTGELFF,TGTGCCAGCACCCCGGGACTAGCGGGCACCGGGGAGCTGTTTTTT
TRBJ1-1,13,NA,NA,TRBV18,CASSDSLNTEAFF,TGTGCCAGCTCTGACAGTCTGAACACTGAAGCTTTCTTT
TRBJ2-1,11,NA,NA,TRBV10-3,CAISARRSLFF,TGTGCCATCAGCGCGAGGAGATCTCTGTTCTTC
TRBJ2-3,16,TRBD1,few,TRBV4-2,CASSPRGTGGTDTQYF,TGTGCCAGCAGCCCCCGGGGGACAGGGGGCACAGATACGCAGTATTTT
TRBJ2-2,12,NA,NA,TRBV29-1,CSVRQWAGELFF,TGCAGCGTTCGACAGTGGGCCGGGGAGCTGTTTTTT
TRBJ2-7,15,NA,once,TRBV9,CASSVGDWSSYEQYF,TGTGCCAGCAGCGTTGGAGACTGGAGCTCCTACGAGCAGTACTTC
TRBJ1-5,15,TRBD1,NA,TRBV4-2,CASSQGTGGTQPQHF,TGTGCCAGCAGCCAAGGGACAGGGGGGACTCAGCCCCAGCATTTT
TRBJ2-3,15,NA,NA,TRBV6-5,CASSYSGGWADTQYF,TGTGCCAGCAGTTACTCAGGGGGGTGGGCAGATACGCAGTATTTT
TRBJ1-2,15,NA,few,TRBV27,CASSLTRGGLNGYTF,TGTGCCAGCAGTCTAACGAGGGGGGGGCTAAATGGCTACACCTTC
TRBJ1-5,14,NA,NA,TRBV2,CASSESGVDQPQHF,TGTGCCAGCAGTGAATCAGGGGTCGATCAGCCCCAGCATTTT
TRBJ2-7,13,TRBD1,NA,TRBV28,CASRGTGYYEQYF,TGTGCCAGCAGGGGGACAGGTTACTACGAGCAGTACTTC
TRBJ2-7,15,NA,NA,TRBV6-5,CASSSPSAGMYEQYF,TGTGCCAGCAGTTCCCCCTCCGCAGGGATGTACGAGCAGTACTTC
TRBJ2-4,16,TRBD1,NA,TRBV27,CASSLGNRGEGNIQYF,TGTGCCAGCAGTTTAGGGAACAGGGGAGAGGGGAACATTCAGTACTTC
TRBJ1-4,13,NA,NA,TRBV18,CASSQDSTQKLFF,TGTGCCAGCTCACAAGACAGTACTCAGAAACTGTTTTTT
TRBJ2-5,12,NA,NA,TRBV15,CATSRGGETQYF,TGTGCCACCAGCAGGGGCGGTGAGACCCAGTACTTC
TRBJ2-1,16,TRBD2,NA,TRBV2,CASSRLAGGPYNEQFF,TGTGCCAGCAGTCGTCTAGCGGGAGGGCCATATAATGAGCAGTTCTTC
TRBJ2-7,13,NA,NA,TRBV7-9,CASSSTDSYEQYF,TGTGCCAGCAGCTCGACTGACTCCTACGAGCAGTACTTC
TRBJ1-2,16,TRBD1,NA,TRBV12-5,CASGPTLQGANYGYTF,TGTGCTAGTGGGCCGACCCTACAGGGGGCGAATTATGGCTACACCTTC
TRBJ2-1,13,NA,NA,TRBV2,CASSEVSYNEQFF,TGTGCCAGCAGTGAAGTCTCCTACAATGAGCAGTTCTTC
TRBJ1-1,15,NA,NA,TRBV9,CASSVAVVGNTEAFF,TGTGCCAGCAGCGTAGCGGTCGTTGGGAACACTGAAGCTTTCTTT
TRBJ1-3,16,NA,NA,TRBV18,CASSQRSLGTGNTIYF,TGTGCCAGCTCACAGAGAAGCCTTGGGACTGGAAACACCATATATTTT
TRBJ2-5,12,NA,NA,TRBV2,CASRGTSETQYF,TGTGCCAGCAGAGGGACAAGTGAGACCCAGTACTTC